This T cell receptor beta chain was identified in a study of CXCR3-negative and CXCR3-positive naive CD8 T cells. The libraries of TRB cDNA were constructed through 5' RACE using UMI labels. TCRdb re-called the 5' RACE reads and catalogs CDR3 proteins one per entry, DNA excluded. The sample totals around 150,000 distinct CDR3 sequences; its top ten clones hold roughly 0.41%. Naive cells were sorted as CD45RO-, CCR7+, CD27+ and CD95-. Study observations and caveats: Relative to CXCR3-negative naive cells, CXCR3-positive naive cells had more hydrophobic TRB CDR3s.

The CDR3 runs 15 residues. Germline V gives CDR1 LGHNA, CDR2 YNFKEQ. As concerns this clonotype: What it binds is unknown.

The chain couples TRBV4-2 to TRBJ2-1; TCRdb's D call of TRBD2 is untestable without DNA. Source material: naive CXCR3+ CD8+ T cells from blood. Subset in this sample: CD45RO-CCR7+CD27+CD95- naive CD8+ T cells expressing CXCR3 (TNR3+). The sequence was collected from a human donor in good health. Some clones in this sample may be carry-over from other donors' samples. CDR3 protein: CASSRTSGGTNEQFF.